This T cell receptor beta chain was observed in a study of blood T cell repertoires in COVID-19. The overall study: COVID-19 samples collected from the United States, Italy and Spain covered acute and convalescent phases.

The data were produced by immunoSEQ multiplex PCR, yet TCRdb's version contains in-frame clones alone and is incomplete. The table includes 200,000 to 300,000 clones, roughly 90% detected once. Per germline, CDR1 MNHEY and CDR2 SVGAGI. This CDR3 region has 14 residues. Trimming left V 4 bases short and J 5 bases short, with 14 bases between. This sequence was found in a man between 25 and 39 years old with active or convalescent COVID-19. The chain recombines TRBV6-5 with TRBJ1-2; D is possibly TRBD1 (6 bases). Input material: peripheral blood. The CDR3 loop reads CASSSPGQTYGYTF. As DNA, the CDR3 is TGTGCCAGCAGTTCTCCGGGACAAACATATGGCTACACCTTC.